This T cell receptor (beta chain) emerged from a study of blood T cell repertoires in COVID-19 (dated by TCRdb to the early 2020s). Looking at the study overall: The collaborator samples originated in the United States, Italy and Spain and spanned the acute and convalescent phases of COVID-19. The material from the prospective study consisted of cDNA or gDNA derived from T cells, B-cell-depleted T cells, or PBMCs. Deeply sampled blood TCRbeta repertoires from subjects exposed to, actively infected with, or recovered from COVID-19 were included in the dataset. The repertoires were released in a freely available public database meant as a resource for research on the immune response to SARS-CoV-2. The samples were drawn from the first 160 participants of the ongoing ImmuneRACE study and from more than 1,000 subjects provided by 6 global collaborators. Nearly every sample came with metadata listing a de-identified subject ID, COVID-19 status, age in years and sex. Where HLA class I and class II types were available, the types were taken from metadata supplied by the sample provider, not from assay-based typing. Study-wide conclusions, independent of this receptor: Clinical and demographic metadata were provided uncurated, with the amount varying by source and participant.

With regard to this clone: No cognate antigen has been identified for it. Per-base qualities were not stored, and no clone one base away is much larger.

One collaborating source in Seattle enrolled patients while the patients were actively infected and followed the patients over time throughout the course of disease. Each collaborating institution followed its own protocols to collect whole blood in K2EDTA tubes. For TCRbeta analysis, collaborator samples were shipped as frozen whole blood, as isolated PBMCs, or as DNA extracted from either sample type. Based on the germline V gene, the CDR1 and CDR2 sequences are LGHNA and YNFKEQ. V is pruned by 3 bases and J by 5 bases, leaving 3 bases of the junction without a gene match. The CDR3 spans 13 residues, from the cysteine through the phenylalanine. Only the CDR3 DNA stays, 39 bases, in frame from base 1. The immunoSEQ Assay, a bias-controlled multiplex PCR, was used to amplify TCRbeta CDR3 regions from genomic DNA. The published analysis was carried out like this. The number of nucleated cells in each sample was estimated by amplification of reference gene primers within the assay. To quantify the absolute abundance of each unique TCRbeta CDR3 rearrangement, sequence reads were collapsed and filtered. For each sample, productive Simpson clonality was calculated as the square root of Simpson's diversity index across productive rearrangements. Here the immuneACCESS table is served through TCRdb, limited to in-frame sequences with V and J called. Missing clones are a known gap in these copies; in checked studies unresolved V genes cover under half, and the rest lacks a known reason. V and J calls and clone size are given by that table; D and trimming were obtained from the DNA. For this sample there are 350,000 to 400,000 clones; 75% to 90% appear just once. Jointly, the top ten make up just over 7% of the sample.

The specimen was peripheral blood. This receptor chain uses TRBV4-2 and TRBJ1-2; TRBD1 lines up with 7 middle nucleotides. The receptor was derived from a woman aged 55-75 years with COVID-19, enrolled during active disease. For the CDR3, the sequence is CASSQTGQYGYTF. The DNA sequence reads TGTGCCAGCAGCCAGACGGGACAGTATGGCTACACCTTC.